The clone carrying this T cell receptor beta chain was recorded once. Libraries were prepared by immunoSEQ multiplex PCR; TCRdb keeps only in-frame clonotypes and omits some of them. The sample has about 260,000 clones, approximately 86% seen once. The data were obtained in a study of blood T cell repertoires in COVID-19. Study-level information: In each case, the material was cDNA or gDNA derived from T cells, B-cell-depleted T cells, or PBMCs.

CDR1 is SGHTA and CDR2 is FQGNSA in the germline V gene. The length of the CDR3 is 16 residues. Trimming cost V 1 base and J 7 bases; bases outside gene matches: 5. The rearrangement links TRBV7-2 to TRBJ2-1; 12 bases match TRBD2. The sequenced material came from peripheral blood. The TCR was taken from a man in his thirties or forties with active or convalescent COVID-19. This chain's CDR3 is CASSLELAGGGNEQFF. The CDR3 DNA reads as TGTGCCAGCAGCTTAGAACTAGCGGGGGGAGGTAATGAGCAGTTCTTC.